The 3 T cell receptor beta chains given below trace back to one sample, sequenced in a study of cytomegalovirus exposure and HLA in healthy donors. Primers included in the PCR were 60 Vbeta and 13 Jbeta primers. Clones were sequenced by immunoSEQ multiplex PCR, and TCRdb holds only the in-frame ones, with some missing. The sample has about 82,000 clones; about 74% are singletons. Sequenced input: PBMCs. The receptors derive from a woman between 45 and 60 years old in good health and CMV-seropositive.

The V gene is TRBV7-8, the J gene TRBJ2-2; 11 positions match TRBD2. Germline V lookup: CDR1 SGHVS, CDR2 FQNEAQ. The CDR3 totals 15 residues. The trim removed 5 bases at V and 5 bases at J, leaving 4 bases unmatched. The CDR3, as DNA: TGTGCCAGCAGCGCACTAGCGGGAGTGACCGGGGAGCTGTTTTTT. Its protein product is CASSALAGVTGELFF.

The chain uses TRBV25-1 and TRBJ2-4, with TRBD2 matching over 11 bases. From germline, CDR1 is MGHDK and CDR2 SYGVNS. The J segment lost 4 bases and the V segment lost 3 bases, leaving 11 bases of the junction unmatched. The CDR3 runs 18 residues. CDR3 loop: CASSDAGTSGPLKNIQYF. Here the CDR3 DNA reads TGTGCCAGCAGTGACGCCGGGACTAGCGGCCCTCTAAAAAACATTCAGTACTTC. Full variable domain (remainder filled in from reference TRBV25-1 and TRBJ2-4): EADIYQTPRYLVIGTGKKITLECSQTMGHDKMYWYQQDPGMELHLIHYSYGVNSTEKGDLSSESTVSRIRTEHFPLTLESARPSHTSQYLCASSDAGTSGPLKNIQYFGAGTRLSVL.

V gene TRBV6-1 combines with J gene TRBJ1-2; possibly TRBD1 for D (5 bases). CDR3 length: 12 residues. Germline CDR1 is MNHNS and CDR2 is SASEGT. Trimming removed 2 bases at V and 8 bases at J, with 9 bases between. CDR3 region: CASSERGYGYTF. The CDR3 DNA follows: TGTGCCAGCAGTGAAAGGGGTTACGGCTACACCTTC.